This TCR beta chain was retrieved from a study of control samples from healthy donors and cancer patients. The repertoire was sequenced with immunoSEQ multiplex PCR; TCRdb's copy has only in-frame clones and lacks some. Of more than 100,000 clones in the sample, roughly 90% were seen once. Worth noting for this clone: Within the sample, other DNA sequences also encode this same CDR3.

Trimming removed 0 bases at V and 4 bases at J, with 5 bases between. CDR1 and CDR2 from the germline V gene are SGHRS and YFSETQ. The CDR3 covers 13 residues. Specimen: PBMCs. This receptor was taken from a man between 60 and 75 years old with lung cancer. The V and J genes are TRBV5-1 and TRBJ1-5; D gene uncertain. The CDR3 coding sequence is TGCGCCAGCAGCTTGGACAGAAATCAGCCCCAGCATTTT. Encoded protein: CASSLDRNQPQHF.